These 12 T cell receptor beta chains came from one sample sequenced in a study of beta chain features in type 1 diabetes. Study-level findings and limits: Among patients with Type 1 diabetes, TCRB CDR3s were moderately but significantly shorter in every one of the four CD4+ subsets.

No antigens are known for them. The entirety of the isolated RNA underwent reverse transcription, so expressed TCRB transcripts were sequenced. Assay: immunoSEQ multiplex PCR; the TCRdb copy retains only in-frame clones and omits some. The table has approximately 360,000 clones, 10% to 15% seen once; the top ten hold 0.0095% to 0.011%. Sequenced sample: naive CD4+ T cells from blood. These receptor sequences come from a woman under 30 with type 1 diabetes.

Only a few counts were recorded for this clone. V and J are TRBV7-9 and TRBJ2-7; D unclear. V was cut by 5 bases and J by 6 bases, with 11 bases left in between. From germline, CDR1 is SEHNR and CDR2 FQNEAQ (reference sequence). This CDR3 comprises 12 residues. CDR3 bases: TGTGCCAGCAGCCACGCAAGAGCCGAGCAGTACTTC. Its translation is CASSHARAEQYF.

The chain couples TRBV6-4 to TRBJ1-5; possible D gene TRBD1, 5 bases. Germline CDR1 is MRHNA and CDR2 is SNTAGT. Trimming stripped 2 bases from V and 9 bases from J, with 8 bases between. The CDR3 contains 12 residues. The CDR3 is CASSDTRGPQHF. CDR3 coding DNA: TGTGCCAGCAGTGACACAAGGGGGCCCCAGCATTTT.

The chain uses TRBV9 and TRBJ2-6; D remains unclear. V shed 3 bases and J shed 4 bases, with 8 bases lying between them. CDR3 length: 14 amino acids. CDR1 is SGDLS, CDR2 YYNGEE, per germline. This CDR3 is CASSAFSGANVLTF. CDR3 sequence (DNA): TGTGCCAGCAGCGCCTTTTCGGGGGCCAACGTCCTGACTTTC.

This clone has more than one count but fewer than ten. The J gene is TRBJ2-1, the V gene TRBV11-1, with a tentative D call TRBD1 (6 bases). Trimming took 3 bases from V and 9 from J, leaving 9 bases between them. The length of the CDR3 is 12 residues. Germline CDR1 and CDR2: SGHAT and FQDESV (reference sequence). The CDR3 protein is CASSLSRGEQFF. DNA for the CDR3: TGTGCCAGCAGCTTGAGCAGGGGTGAGCAGTTCTTC.

This clone occurred a few times. V usage is TRBV4-2 and J usage is TRBJ1-2; 8 bases match TRBD1. The CDR3 is 16 residues long. The junction had 17 bases not matched to a gene; V was cut back by 4 bases and J by 10 bases. The V gene's germline CDR1 is LGHNA and CDR2 YNFKEQ. The CDR3 is CASSPGRDRWLGPYTF. The CDR3 DNA follows: TGTGCCAGCAGCCCCGGTCGGGACAGGTGGCTCGGACCCTACACCTTC.

This chain connects TRBV7-2 to TRBJ1-5; TRBD1 matches at 7 bases. J gave up 3 bases and V 3 bases, and 2 bases lay outside the gene matches. Germline CDR1 reads SGHTA; CDR2 reads FQGNSA. This CDR3 spans 14 amino acids. CDR3 loop: CASSFRGANQPQHF. The CDR3 DNA reads TGTGCCAGCAGCTTCAGGGGGGCCAATCAGCCCCAGCATTTT.

This rearrangement joins TRBV6-5 to TRBJ2-7, with D possibly being TRBD1 (6 bases). Between the trimmed V and J ends, which lost 0 bases and 5 bases, there was a span of 14 bases. CDR3 length: 15 residues. CDR1 MNHEY and CDR2 SVGAGI come from the germline V gene. Written as DNA, the CDR3 is TGTGCCAGCAGTTACTCGACCAGGGGTTTCCACGAGCAGTACTTC. Translation: CASSYSTRGFHEQYF.

This clone was seen a handful of times. The chain combines TRBV7-2 with TRBJ1-6; 10 bases are shared with TRBD1. CDR3 length: 15 residues. The trim removed 4 bases at V and 7 bases at J, leaving 4 bases unmatched. Germline V CDR1 and CDR2: SGHTA, FQGNSA. CDR3 sequence (DNA): TGTGCCAGCAGCTGGGGACAGGGGCGAAATTCACCCCTCCACTTT. Residues: CASSWGQGRNSPLHF.

The V gene is TRBV7-2, the J gene TRBJ1-2, with 7 bases lining up with TRBD1. CDR1 is SGHTA, CDR2 FQGNSA, per germline. CDR3 size: 14 residues. V was clipped by 1 base and J by 7 bases; unmatched bases: 6. CDR3 coding DNA: TGTGCCAGCAGCTTAGGAGAGGGGGCGGGTGGCTACACCTTC. It yields the protein CASSLGEGAGGYTF.

This clone was seen a few times. The gene calls are TRBV6-5 and TRBJ1-1, with a possible D match to TRBD1 (5 bases). V was cut by 8 bases and J by 4 bases, with 17 bases left in between. Germline V gene data show CDR1 as MNHEY and CDR2 as SVGAGI. The CDR3 sequence is 14 residues long. CDR3 DNA sequence: TGTGCCAGCCTGGGCCGGTGGAGGGGCACTGAAGCTTTCTTT. Its protein product is CASLGRWRGTEAFF.

The chain is built from TRBV7-3 and TRBJ1-1; 11 bases fit TRBD1. CDR3 length: 15 residues. After removal of 0 bases from V and 4 bases from J, the junction contained 1 base not matched to a gene. Germline CDR1 is SGHTA and CDR2 is FQGTGA. DNA of the CDR3: TGTGCCAGCAGCTTAACGGGGACAGGGGGCACTGAAGCTTTCTTT. This sequence encodes CASSLTGTGGTEAFF.

The rearrangement uses TRBV29-1 and TRBJ1-5; D might be TRBD1 (6 bases). The germline V gene has CDR1 SQVTM and CDR2 ANQGSEA. The CDR3 is made up of 13 amino acids. V lost 6 bases, J lost 2 bases, and 11 bases lay in between. In nucleotides, the CDR3 is TGCAGCGTCCAGGGGACGGGCAATCAGCCCCAGCATTTT. It translates to CSVQGTGNQPQHF.